This TCR beta chain is drawn from a study of T cell clonotyping in hematopoietic cell transplantation. TCRdb's copy holds only in-frame clones and misses some; the assay was immunoSEQ multiplex PCR. The table lists about 16,000 clones, 85% to 90% of them singletons, with approximately 3% in the top ten. Material: peripheral blood mononuclear cells. The clonotype was recovered from a man aged 45-65 years in good health. Some clones in this sample may be carry-over from other donors' samples.

The CDR3 reads CASSYLHGAGNTIYF. The CDR3, as DNA: TGTGCCAGCAGTTACCTCCATGGGGCGGGAAACACCATATATTTT. The rearrangement uses TRBV6-5 and TRBJ1-3, with D possibly matching TRBD1 (5 bases). Germline V gene sequence: CDR1 MNHEY, CDR2 SVGAGI. This CDR3 is built from 15 residues. Trimming removed 2 bases from V and 4 bases from J, with 12 bases in between.